This T cell receptor (beta chain) originates from a study of CD8 T cells in ankylosing spondylitis. Findings and limits, study-wide: As for the disease-linked clones, they showed a CD8+ phenotype and occurred at relatively low frequencies in peripheral blood. In the blood and synovial fluid of reactive arthritis, some motif variants had been previously reported. Characteristic of ankylosing spondylitis blood, it appeared, was a TCR beta motif comprising several highly homologous variants.

Only a few counts were recorded for this clonotype. Its matching antigen is unknown. The CDR3 length is 14 residues. V was clipped by 5 bases and J by 7 bases, with 14 bases between them. CDR1 and CDR2 (germline): SGHAT, FQDESV (reference sequence). For TCR beta, libraries came from quantitative 5'-RACE with molecular barcodes. One entry per CDR3 protein, called by TCRdb with MiXCR from the 5' RACE reads. The data hold fewer than 750,000 distinct CDR3 sequences, with around 19% observed a single time. The chain employs TRBV11-1 and TRBJ2-2; tentatively, D is TRBD1 or TRBD2 (5 bases each). This TCR was recovered from a male donor with ankylosing spondylitis. The source material was blood, either unsorted or a sorted T cell fraction (not recorded which). CDR3 DNA: TGTGCCAGCAGCCCCGGGGCAGGGAACGGGGAGCTGTTTTTT. It encodes CASSPGAGNGELFF. The full variable domain, with the rest looked up from reference TRBV11-1 and TRBJ2-2, is EAEVAQSPRYKITEKSQAVAFWCDPISGHATLYWYRQILGQGPELLVQFQDESVVDDSQLPKDRFSAERLKGVDSTLKIQPAELGDSAMYLCASSPGAGNGELFFGEGSRLTVL.